These T cell receptor beta chains were read from a single sample in a study of early T cells in non-severe SARS-CoV-2 infection. TCRdb reprocessed the 5' RACE reads with MiXCR, giving one entry per CDR3 protein. The profile covers more than 65,000 distinct CDR3 sequences, with 12% appearing a single time and approximately 4% taken by the ten largest. What was sequenced was whole blood. The receptors were gathered from an adult who was a healthcare worker with PCR-confirmed SARS-CoV-2 infection or an uninfected control (not recorded which). Each CDR3 is given with its conserved first and last residue. Fields, in order: J gene, clone size, D gene, V gene, CDR3 DNA, CDR3 protein. The D gene is left open where the match is weak. For some rows the clone size is stated as once, few or many, or as a class when expanded; others skip it.

J gene: TRBJ2-1
clone size: few
D gene: TRBD2
V gene: TRBV7-8
CDR3 DNA: TGTGCCAGCAGCTTCCCACCGAGGGGGCGGACTAGCGGGAGCAATGAGCAGTTCTTC
CDR3 protein: CASSFPPRGRTSGSNEQFF

J gene: TRBJ2-2
clone size: few
D gene: -
V gene: TRBV7-8
CDR3 DNA: TGTGCCAGCAGCTTGATGCGGTCGAACACCGGGGAGCTGTTTTTT
CDR3 protein: CASSLMRSNTGELFF

J gene: TRBJ2-5
clone size: many
D gene: -
V gene: TRBV28
CDR3 DNA: TGTGCCAGCAGTGGGGGGACAGAACAAGAGACCCAGTACTTC
CDR3 protein: CASSGGTEQETQYF

J gene: TRBJ2-7
clone size: many
D gene: TRBD1
V gene: TRBV7-9
CDR3 DNA: TGTGCCAGCAGCTTAAGGGGCAGGGGGCCGGACGAGCAGTACTTC
CDR3 protein: CASSLRGRGPDEQYF

J gene: TRBJ2-5
clone size: few
D gene: -
V gene: TRBV20-1
CDR3 DNA: TGCAGTGCTAGAGATGAGTTAGAGACCCAGTACTTC
CDR3 protein: CSARDELETQYF

J gene: TRBJ2-7
clone size: -
D gene: TRBD2
V gene: TRBV28
CDR3 DNA: TGTGCCAGCAGTTTCGGGGGGAGGACCGTATCCTACGAGCAGTACTTC
CDR3 protein: CASSFGGRTVSYEQYF

J gene: TRBJ2-1
clone size: -
D gene: TRBD2
V gene: TRBV12-3/TRBV12-4
CDR3 DNA: TGTGCCAGCAGTCCTGTAGCGGGAGGGTTCGGAAATGAGCAGTTCTTC
CDR3 protein: CASSPVAGGFGNEQFF

J gene: TRBJ2-1
clone size: few
D gene: TRBD2
V gene: TRBV7-2
CDR3 DNA: TGTGCCAGCAGCTCGGCGGGAGGGAGATCCTACAATGAGCAGTTCTTC
CDR3 protein: CASSSAGGRSYNEQFF

J gene: TRBJ2-3
clone size: -
D gene: -
V gene: TRBV20-1
CDR3 DNA: TGCAGTGCTAGCGATGCGAGCGCCACAGATACGCAGTATTTT
CDR3 protein: CSASDASATDTQYF

J gene: TRBJ2-5
clone size: many
D gene: -
V gene: TRBV7-3
CDR3 DNA: TGTGCCAGCATCACCAGAGGGACCCAGTACTTC
CDR3 protein: CASITRGTQYF

J gene: TRBJ1-1
clone size: -
D gene: -
V gene: TRBV12-3/TRBV12-4
CDR3 DNA: TGTGCCAGCCTACAGGGCGCTGAAGCTTTCTTT
CDR3 protein: CASLQGAEAFF

J gene: TRBJ2-2
clone size: -
D gene: TRBD1
V gene: TRBV7-3
CDR3 DNA: TGTGCCAGCAGGGGGACAGCGAACACCGGGGAGCTGTTTTTT
CDR3 protein: CASRGTANTGELFF

J gene: TRBJ2-2
clone size: few
D gene: -
V gene: TRBV2
CDR3 DNA: TGTGCCAGCAGTGCGACAAGCGCGAACACCGGGGAGCTGTTTTTT
CDR3 protein: CASSATSANTGELFF

J gene: TRBJ1-4
clone size: many
D gene: -
V gene: TRBV7-2
CDR3 DNA: TGTGCCAGCAGCTCACAACCAGGGAATGAGGTTGAAAAACTGTTTTTT
CDR3 protein: CASSSQPGNEVEKLFF

J gene: TRBJ2-7
clone size: few
D gene: -
V gene: TRBV7-6
CDR3 DNA: TGTGCCAGCAGCTTAGAGGGGTCGGAGCAGTACTTC
CDR3 protein: CASSLEGSEQYF

J gene: TRBJ2-1
clone size: -
D gene: TRBD2
V gene: TRBV28
CDR3 DNA: TGTGCCAGCAGGGGGTTTTTAGCGGGAGCCTACAATGAGCAGTTCTTC
CDR3 protein: CASRGFLAGAYNEQFF

J gene: TRBJ1-5
clone size: -
D gene: -
V gene: TRBV6-1
CDR3 DNA: TGTGCCAGCAGTGAAACGAAGGGAAGCAATCAGCCCCAGCATTTT
CDR3 protein: CASSETKGSNQPQHF

J gene: TRBJ2-5
clone size: few
D gene: TRBD1
V gene: TRBV6-6
CDR3 DNA: TGTGCCAGCAGTTCCCGGGACAGCGCCCGGGGGACCCAGTACTTC
CDR3 protein: CASSSRDSARGTQYF

J gene: TRBJ2-5
clone size: -
D gene: TRBD2
V gene: TRBV20-1
CDR3 DNA: TGCAGTGCTAGAGATTCCCTAGCGGGCATCCAAGAGACCCAGTACTTC
CDR3 protein: CSARDSLAGIQETQYF

J gene: TRBJ1-5
clone size: -
D gene: -
V gene: TRBV7-8
CDR3 DNA: TGTGCCAGCAGCTTAGGGGGGCGACAGCCCCAGCATTTT
CDR3 protein: CASSLGGRQPQHF

J gene: TRBJ2-3
clone size: many
D gene: TRBD1
V gene: TRBV29-1
CDR3 DNA: TGCAGCGTACCGACAGGGGGCTCCACAGATACGCAGTATTTT
CDR3 protein: CSVPTGGSTDTQYF

J gene: TRBJ1-5
clone size: many
D gene: -
V gene: TRBV27
CDR3 DNA: TGTGCCAGCAGTCCCTCCAATCAGCCCCAGCATTTT
CDR3 protein: CASSPSNQPQHF

J gene: TRBJ2-2
clone size: few
D gene: -
V gene: TRBV9
CDR3 DNA: TGTGCCAGCAGTTCGGCCGGGGGAGCCGGGGAGCTGTTTTTT
CDR3 protein: CASSSAGGAGELFF

J gene: TRBJ2-1
clone size: -
D gene: TRBD2
V gene: TRBV20-1
CDR3 DNA: TGCAGTGCTTGGCGGGAGGGCCAGAGTGAGCAGTTCTTC
CDR3 protein: CSAWREGQSEQFF

J gene: TRBJ2-1
clone size: many
D gene: TRBD2
V gene: TRBV12-3/TRBV12-4
CDR3 DNA: TGTGCCAGCAGTTTCGGTCTAGCGGGAGGGGACAATGAGCAGTTCTTC
CDR3 protein: CASSFGLAGGDNEQFF

J gene: TRBJ2-7
clone size: many
D gene: -
V gene: TRBV28
CDR3 DNA: TGTGCCAGTTCGGAGGGGTTAAACGACGAGCAGTACTTC
CDR3 protein: CASSEGLNDEQYF

J gene: TRBJ1-2
clone size: many
D gene: -
V gene: TRBV20-1
CDR3 DNA: TGCAGTGCTAGAGAGCCGAGCGGGGGCTACACCTTC
CDR3 protein: CSAREPSGGYTF

J gene: TRBJ2-1
clone size: many
D gene: -
V gene: TRBV12-3/TRBV12-4
CDR3 DNA: TGTGCCAGCAGTTTAACTCCGGGCCCTTTTACCTACAATGAGCAGTTCTTC
CDR3 protein: CASSLTPGPFTYNEQFF

J gene: TRBJ2-1
clone size: -
D gene: TRBD2
V gene: TRBV5-1
CDR3 DNA: TGCGCCAGCAGCTCGCTACTAGCGGGCCCCTACAATGAGCAGTTCTTC
CDR3 protein: CASSSLLAGPYNEQFF

J gene: TRBJ1-1
clone size: many
D gene: -
V gene: TRBV30
CDR3 DNA: TGTGCCTGGAGCGATCGGGGGCGGCTCACTGAAGCTTTCTTT
CDR3 protein: CAWSDRGRLTEAFF

J gene: TRBJ2-5
clone size: -
D gene: -
V gene: TRBV29-1
CDR3 DNA: TGCAGCGTTGAGACAGGACTAGAAGAGACCCAGTACTTC
CDR3 protein: CSVETGLEETQYF

J gene: TRBJ2-2
clone size: many
D gene: -
V gene: TRBV18
CDR3 DNA: TGTGCCAGCTCACCTAGGGCCAACACCGGGGAGCTGTTTTTT
CDR3 protein: CASSPRANTGELFF

J gene: TRBJ2-3
clone size: few
D gene: -
V gene: TRBV12-3/TRBV12-4
CDR3 DNA: TGTGCCAGCAGTCCCGGTCGAGTAGCGGAGCACACAGATACGCAGTATTTT
CDR3 protein: CASSPGRVAEHTDTQYF

J gene: TRBJ2-1
clone size: many
D gene: -
V gene: TRBV12-3/TRBV12-4
CDR3 DNA: TGTGCCAGCAGTTTTTGGACAGCCAATGAGCAGTTCTTC
CDR3 protein: CASSFWTANEQFF

J gene: TRBJ2-5
clone size: medium-sized
D gene: -
V gene: TRBV2
CDR3 DNA: TGTGCCGGTCGGAAGACTAGCCAAGAGACCCAGTACTTC
CDR3 protein: CAGRKTSQETQYF

J gene: TRBJ2-7
clone size: many
D gene: TRBD2
V gene: TRBV18
CDR3 DNA: TGTGCCAGCTCACCTCGGATGGCGGGAGGTTCCTACGAGCAGTACTTC
CDR3 protein: CASSPRMAGGSYEQYF

J gene: TRBJ2-1
clone size: -
D gene: -
V gene: TRBV10-2
CDR3 DNA: TGCGCCAGCAGGACAGTCAGCAATGAGCAGTTCTTC
CDR3 protein: CASRTVSNEQFF

J gene: TRBJ1-3
clone size: few
D gene: TRBD1
V gene: TRBV27
CDR3 DNA: TGTGCCAGCAGTTTAAGGACAGGATCCGGAAACACCATATATTTT
CDR3 protein: CASSLRTGSGNTIYF

J gene: TRBJ1-1
clone size: -
D gene: -
V gene: TRBV28
CDR3 DNA: TGTGCCAGCAGTCCGCCCCGGCCCCTGAACACTGAAGCTTTCTTT
CDR3 protein: CASSPPRPLNTEAFF

J gene: TRBJ2-5
clone size: -
D gene: TRBD1
V gene: TRBV5-1
CDR3 DNA: TGCGCCAGCAGCTTGGAGGGACAGGGGCATGAGACCCAGTACTTC
CDR3 protein: CASSLEGQGHETQYF

J gene: TRBJ1-4
clone size: few
D gene: -
V gene: TRBV28
CDR3 DNA: TGTGCCAGCAGTTTAGGGGGGGCGGATGAAAAACTGTTTTTT
CDR3 protein: CASSLGGADEKLFF

J gene: TRBJ1-1
clone size: many
D gene: -
V gene: TRBV29-1
CDR3 DNA: TGCAGCGGGCAGGATCCCAAACGCACTGAAGCTTTCTTT
CDR3 protein: CSGQDPKRTEAFF

J gene: TRBJ2-3
clone size: many
D gene: -
V gene: TRBV12-3/TRBV12-4
CDR3 DNA: TGTGCCAGCCTGATAAATTCGGGGGAGGGCACAGATACGCAGTATTTT
CDR3 protein: CASLINSGEGTDTQYF

J gene: TRBJ2-7
clone size: -
D gene: TRBD2
V gene: TRBV2
CDR3 DNA: TGTGCCAGCAGTCGGACTAGCGGGTCCTCCTACGAGCAGTACTTC
CDR3 protein: CASSRTSGSSYEQYF

J gene: TRBJ2-7
clone size: many
D gene: -
V gene: TRBV15
CDR3 DNA: TGTGCCACCAGCAGAGCCTCTCAGGGCACGGAGTCCTACGAGCAGTACTTC
CDR3 protein: CATSRASQGTESYEQYF

J gene: TRBJ2-1
clone size: few
D gene: TRBD2
V gene: TRBV10-3
CDR3 DNA: TGTGCCATCAGGACTAGCGGGAACGACAATGAGCAGTTCTTC
CDR3 protein: CAIRTSGNDNEQFF

J gene: TRBJ1-1
clone size: few
D gene: -
V gene: TRBV7-9
CDR3 DNA: TGTGCCAGCAGCTTAGCGATCAGTGAAGCTTTCTTT
CDR3 protein: CASSLAISEAFF

J gene: TRBJ1-5
clone size: many
D gene: TRBD1
V gene: TRBV29-1
CDR3 DNA: TGCAGCGTTGTAACAGGTGTCCCTCAGGGGGCCCAGCATTTT
CDR3 protein: CSVVTGVPQGAQHF

J gene: TRBJ1-5
clone size: -
D gene: -
V gene: TRBV28
CDR3 DNA: TGTGCCAGCAGTTTTCACGAGAGCAATCAGCCCCAGCATTTT
CDR3 protein: CASSFHESNQPQHF